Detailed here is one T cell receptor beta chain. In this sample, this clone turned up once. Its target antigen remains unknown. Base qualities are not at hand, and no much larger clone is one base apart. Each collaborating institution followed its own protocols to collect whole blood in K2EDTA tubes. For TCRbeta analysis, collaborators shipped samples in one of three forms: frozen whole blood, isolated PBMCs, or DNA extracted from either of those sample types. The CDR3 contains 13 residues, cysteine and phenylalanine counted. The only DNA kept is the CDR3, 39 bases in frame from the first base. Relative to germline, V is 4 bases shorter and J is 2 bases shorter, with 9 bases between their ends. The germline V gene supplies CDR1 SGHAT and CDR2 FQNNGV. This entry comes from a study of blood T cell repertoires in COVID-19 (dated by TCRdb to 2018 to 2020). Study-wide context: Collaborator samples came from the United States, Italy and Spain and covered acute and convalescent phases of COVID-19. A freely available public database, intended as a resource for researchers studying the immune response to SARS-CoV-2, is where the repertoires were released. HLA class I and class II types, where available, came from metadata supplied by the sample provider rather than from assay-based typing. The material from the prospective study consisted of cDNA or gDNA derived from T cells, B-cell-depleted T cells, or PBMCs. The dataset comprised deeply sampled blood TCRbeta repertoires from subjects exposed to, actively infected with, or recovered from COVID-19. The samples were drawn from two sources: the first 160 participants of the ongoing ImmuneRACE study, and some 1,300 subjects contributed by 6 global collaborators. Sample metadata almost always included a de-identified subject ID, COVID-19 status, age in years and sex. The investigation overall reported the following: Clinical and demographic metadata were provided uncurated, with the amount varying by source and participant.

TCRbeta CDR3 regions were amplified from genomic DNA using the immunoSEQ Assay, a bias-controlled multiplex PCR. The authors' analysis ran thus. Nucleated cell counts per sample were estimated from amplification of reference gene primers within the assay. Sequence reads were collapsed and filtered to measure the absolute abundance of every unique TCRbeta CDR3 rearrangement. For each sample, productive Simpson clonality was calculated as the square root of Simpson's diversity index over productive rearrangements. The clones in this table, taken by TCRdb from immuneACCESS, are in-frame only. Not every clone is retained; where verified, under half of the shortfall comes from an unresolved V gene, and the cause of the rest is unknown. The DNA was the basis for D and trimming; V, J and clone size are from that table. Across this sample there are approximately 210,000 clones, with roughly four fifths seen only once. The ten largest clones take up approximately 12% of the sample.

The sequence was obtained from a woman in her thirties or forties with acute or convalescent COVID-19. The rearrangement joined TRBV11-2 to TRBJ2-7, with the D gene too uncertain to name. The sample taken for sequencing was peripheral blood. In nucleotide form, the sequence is TGTGCCAGCAGCTCTTTGGCCACCTACGAGCAGTACTTC. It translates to CASSSLATYEQYF.